A selection of T cell receptor beta chains follows, all from one sample in a study of cytomegalovirus exposure and HLA in healthy donors. Assay: immunoSEQ multiplex PCR; the TCRdb copy retains only in-frame clones and omits some. The sample yields about 150,000 clones, 64% seen once. Material: PBMCs. The receptors derive from a woman aged 35 to 49 in good health and CMV-seronegative. Each CDR3 is given with its conserved first and last residue. The order of the fields is V gene, J gene, clone size, D gene, CDR3 protein, CDR3 DNA. A D gene is named only where the DNA matches it firmly. Clone sizes are given selectively: once, few, many, or a class where the clone is expanded.

>TRBV29-1|TRBJ2-7|.|TRBD1
CSVEEGTGSYEQYF
TGCAGCGTTGAAGAAGGGACAGGCTCCTACGAGCAGTACTTC
>TRBV7-9|TRBJ2-7|few|.
CASRTGRGYEQYF
TGTGCCAGCAGGACTGGTCGGGGGTACGAGCAGTACTTC
>TRBV28|TRBJ2-7|.|.
CATQTLQDIYEQYF
TGTGCCACGCAAACCTTACAGGATATCTACGAGCAGTACTTC
>TRBV5-4|TRBJ1-5|.|.
CASSLGGGNQPQHF
TGTGCCAGCAGCTTGGGCGGGGGGAATCAGCCCCAGCATTTT
>TRBV19|TRBJ2-3|many|.
CASNADTDTQYF
TGTGCCAGTAACGCAGACACAGATACGCAGTATTTT
>TRBV7-2|TRBJ2-7|few|TRBD2
CASSLSAGGIPYEQYF
TGTGCCAGCAGCTTGTCGGCGGGGGGGATACCCTACGAGCAGTACTTC
>TRBV19|TRBJ2-7|few|TRBD1
CASSMARTGGYEQYF
TGTGCCAGTAGTATGGCCCGGACAGGGGGCTACGAGCAGTACTTC
>TRBV28|TRBJ1-2|.|TRBD1
CASSFPTGSNYGYTF
TGTGCCAGCAGTTTCCCGACAGGGTCTAACTATGGCTACACCTTC
>TRBV7-8|TRBJ1-5|.|.
CASSLAGRQGINQPQHF
TGTGCCAGCAGCTTAGCCGGGAGGCAGGGGATCAATCAGCCCCAGCATTTT
>TRBV2|TRBJ1-2|few|TRBD1
CASSADRGQNYGYTF
TGTGCCAGCAGTGCGGACAGGGGGCAAAACTATGGCTACACCTTC
>TRBV4-3|TRBJ2-1|.|.
CASSQLGMRSDEQFF
TGCGCCAGCAGCCAACTCGGGATGCGCAGCGATGAGCAGTTCTTC
>TRBV7-8|TRBJ1-5|.|.
CASSLDGRNQTQHF
TGTGCCAGCAGCTTAGACGGGAGGAATCAGACCCAGCATTTT
>TRBV4-2|TRBJ2-2|.|.
CASSQDYGANTGELFF
TGTGCCAGCAGCCAAGACTACGGTGCGAACACCGGGGAGCTGTTTTTT
>TRBV2|TRBJ1-1|.|.
CASRIAGEMRAEAFF
TGTGCCAGCAGAATTGCGGGGGAGATGAGGGCGGAAGCTTTCTTT
>TRBV16|TRBJ1-2|few|TRBD1
CASSQSRQGADGYTF
TGTGCCAGCAGCCAATCGCGTCAGGGGGCGGATGGCTACACCTTC
>TRBV4-1|TRBJ2-3|.|TRBD1
CASSLGQGYTDTQYF
TGCGCCAGCAGCCTAGGACAGGGTTACACAGATACGCAGTATTTT
>TRBV30|TRBJ1-3|.|TRBD1
CAWSYRGPSGNTIYF
TGTGCCTGGAGTTACAGGGGGCCTTCTGGAAACACCATATATTTT
>TRBV6-5|TRBJ2-1|.|TRBD1
CASRTGVGEQFF
TGTGCCAGCAGAACAGGGGTGGGTGAGCAGTTCTTC
>TRBV25-1|TRBJ1-2|.|.
CASSEVDRSDGYTF
TGTGCCAGCAGTGAGGTCGACAGGTCCGATGGCTACACCTTC
>TRBV6-1|TRBJ2-3|few|.
CASSEAQGAPDTQYF
TGTGCCAGCAGTGAAGCGCAGGGCGCTCCAGATACGCAGTATTTT
>TRBV4-2|TRBJ2-3|.|TRBD2
CASSQLAGGDTDTQYF
TGTGCCAGCAGCCAACTAGCGGGGGGAGACACAGATACGCAGTATTTT
>TRBV7-9|TRBJ1-5|.|.
CASSLEGTRDQPQHF
TGTGCCAGCAGCTTAGAAGGGACTAGGGATCAGCCCCAGCATTTT
>TRBV6-5|TRBJ2-7|.|.
CASSLQVRSYEQYF
TGTGCCAGCAGTTTGCAGGTCAGGTCCTACGAGCAGTACTTC
>TRBV5-1|TRBJ1-1|.|.
CASSLGTRVPEAFF
TGCGCCAGCAGCTTGGGGACTCGTGTGCCTGAAGCTTTCTTT
>TRBV5-4|TRBJ2-1|.|TRBD1
CASSPRQGSEHEQFF
TGTGCCAGCAGCCCTCGACAGGGGTCTGAGCATGAGCAGTTCTTC
>TRBV4-1|TRBJ2-6|few|.
CASSQDGRGAAGANVLTF
TGCGCCAGCAGCCAAGATGGGAGAGGCGCGGCTGGGGCCAACGTCCTGACTTTC
>TRBV9|TRBJ2-2|.|.
CASSVSGHPNTGELFF
TGTGCCAGCAGCGTATCGGGACATCCGAACACCGGGGAGCTGTTTTTT
>TRBV19|TRBJ1-1|once|TRBD1
CASSWDRDKTEAFF
TGTGCCAGTAGTTGGGACAGGGATAAGACTGAAGCTTTCTTT
>TRBV5-1|TRBJ2-7|.|.
CASSLDTAYEQYF
TGCGCCAGCAGCTTGGATACAGCCTACGAGCAGTACTTC
>TRBV20-1|TRBJ1-2|.|.
CSATLAYGYTF
TGCAGTGCTACTTTGGCCTATGGCTACACCTTC
>TRBV19|TRBJ2-3|.|.
CASSIKNGDTQYF
TGTGCCAGTAGTATTAAAAACGGAGATACGCAGTATTTT
>TRBV7-7|TRBJ2-7|.|.
CASSLNSRESDEQYF
TGTGCCAGCAGCTTGAATTCGCGAGAGAGCGACGAGCAGTACTTC